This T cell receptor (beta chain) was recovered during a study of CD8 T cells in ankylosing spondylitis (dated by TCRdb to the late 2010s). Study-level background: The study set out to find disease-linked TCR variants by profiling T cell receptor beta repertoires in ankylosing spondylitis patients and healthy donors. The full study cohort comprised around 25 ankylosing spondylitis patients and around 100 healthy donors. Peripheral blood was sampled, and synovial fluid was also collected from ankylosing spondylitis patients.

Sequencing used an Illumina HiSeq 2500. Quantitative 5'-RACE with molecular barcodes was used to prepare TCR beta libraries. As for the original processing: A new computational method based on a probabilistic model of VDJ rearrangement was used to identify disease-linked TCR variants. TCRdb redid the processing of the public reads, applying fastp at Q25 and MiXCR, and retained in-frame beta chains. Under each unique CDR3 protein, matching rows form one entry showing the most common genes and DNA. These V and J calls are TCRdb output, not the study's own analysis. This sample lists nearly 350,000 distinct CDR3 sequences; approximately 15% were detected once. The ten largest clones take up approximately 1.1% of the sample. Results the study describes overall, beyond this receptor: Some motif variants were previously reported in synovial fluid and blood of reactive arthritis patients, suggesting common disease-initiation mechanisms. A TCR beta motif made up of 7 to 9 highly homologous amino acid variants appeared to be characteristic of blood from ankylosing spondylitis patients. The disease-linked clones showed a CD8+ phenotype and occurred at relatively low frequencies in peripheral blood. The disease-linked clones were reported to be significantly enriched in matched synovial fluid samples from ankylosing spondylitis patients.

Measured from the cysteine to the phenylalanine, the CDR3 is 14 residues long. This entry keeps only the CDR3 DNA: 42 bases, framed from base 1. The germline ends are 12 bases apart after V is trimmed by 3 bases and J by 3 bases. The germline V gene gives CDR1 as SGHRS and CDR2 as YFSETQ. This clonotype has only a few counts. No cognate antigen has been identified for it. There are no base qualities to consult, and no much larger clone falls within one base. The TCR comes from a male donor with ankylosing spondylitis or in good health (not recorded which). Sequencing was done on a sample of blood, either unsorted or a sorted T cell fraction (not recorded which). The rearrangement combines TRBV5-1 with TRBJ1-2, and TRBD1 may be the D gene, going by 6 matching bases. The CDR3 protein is CASSWTSGDYGYTF. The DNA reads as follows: TGCGCCAGCAGCTGGACCTCAGGGGACTATGGCTACACCTTC.